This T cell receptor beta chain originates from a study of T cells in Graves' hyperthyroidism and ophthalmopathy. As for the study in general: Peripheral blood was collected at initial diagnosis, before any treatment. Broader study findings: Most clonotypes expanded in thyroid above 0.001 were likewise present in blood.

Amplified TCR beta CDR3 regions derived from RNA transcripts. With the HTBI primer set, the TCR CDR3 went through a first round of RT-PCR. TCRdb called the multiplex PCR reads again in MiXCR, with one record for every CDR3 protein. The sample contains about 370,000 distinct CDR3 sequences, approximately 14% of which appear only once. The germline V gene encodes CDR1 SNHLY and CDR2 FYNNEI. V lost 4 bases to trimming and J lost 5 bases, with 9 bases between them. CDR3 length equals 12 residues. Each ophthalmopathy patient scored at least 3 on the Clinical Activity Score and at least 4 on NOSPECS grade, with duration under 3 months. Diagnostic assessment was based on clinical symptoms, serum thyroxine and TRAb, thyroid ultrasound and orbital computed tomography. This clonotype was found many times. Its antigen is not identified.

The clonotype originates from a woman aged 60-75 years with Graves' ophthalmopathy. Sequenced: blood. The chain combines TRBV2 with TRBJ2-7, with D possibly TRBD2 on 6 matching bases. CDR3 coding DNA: TGTGCCAGCAGTGGACTAGTAGACGAGCAGTACTTC. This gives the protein CASSGLVDEQYF.